The rows below give T cell receptor beta chains drawn from one sample of a study of cytomegalovirus exposure and HLA in healthy donors. Clones were read by immunoSEQ multiplex PCR, and TCRdb kept only the in-frame ones, dropping some. The sample records roughly 170,000 clones, roughly four fifths being singletons. Source material: PBMCs. The receptors here all came from a man between 45 and 60 years old in good health and CMV-seronegative. Each CDR3 is given with its conserved first and last residue. The order of the fields is J gene, V gene, clone size, D gene, CDR3 DNA, CDR3 protein. D genes are given only for firm matches. Clone size is not always given. Where it is, it says once, few, many or a class for expanded clones.

TRBJ2-1	TRBV27	NA	NA	TGTGCCAGCAGTTTTCGGTACTCCTACAATGAGCAGTTCTTC	CASSFRYSYNEQFF
TRBJ2-7	TRBV6-5	few	TRBD1	TGTGCCAGCAGTTCCGGGACAGCCTCCTACGAGCAGTACTTC	CASSSGTASYEQYF
TRBJ2-1	TRBV7-2	NA	TRBD2	TGTGCCAGCAGCTTAATTCTAGCGGGTTACAATGAGCAGTTCTTC	CASSLILAGYNEQFF
TRBJ1-2	TRBV2	NA	TRBD1	TGTGCCAGTTATGATCCCCTACAGGGGGCAGGTTCCGGCTACACCTTC	CASYDPLQGAGSGYTF
TRBJ2-5	TRBV6-1	NA	TRBD2	TGTGCCAGCAGTGATAGTGGCGGGAGGGCCGGGGAGACCCAGTACTTC	CASSDSGGRAGETQYF
TRBJ1-2	TRBV6-5	NA	NA	TGTGCCAGCAGTACAAGTAACTATGGCTACACCTTC	CASSTSNYGYTF
TRBJ1-1	TRBV18	NA	NA	TGTGCCAGCTCACCAACAGGACTGAACACTGAAGCTTTCTTT	CASSPTGLNTEAFF
TRBJ1-1	TRBV7-2	NA	NA	TGTGCCAGCAGCCTAGGTCCGGGGAACACTGAAGCTTTCTTT	CASSLGPGNTEAFF
TRBJ1-4	TRBV27	NA	TRBD1	TGTGCCAGCAGTATCCGGGACAGTAATGAAAAACTGTTTTTT	CASSIRDSNEKLFF
TRBJ2-5	TRBV7-8	NA	NA	TGTGCCAGCAGCCCCATGCGGAAATTACAAGAGGCCCAGTACTTC	CASSPMRKLQEAQYF
TRBJ2-1	TRBV4-3	NA	TRBD1	TGCGCCAGCAGCCACCCATATGGGACAGGGTTTTTTGGTGAGCAGTTCTTC	CASSHPYGTGFFGEQFF
TRBJ1-2	TRBV5-1	few	TRBD1	TGCGCCAGCAGCTTGGCTACAGGGGGAAGTTATGGCTACACCTTC	CASSLATGGSYGYTF
TRBJ2-1	TRBV5-1	NA	TRBD2	TGCGCCAGCAGCTTGAGCGCTAGCGGGGAGCGGAAGCAGTTCTTC	CASSLSASGERKQFF
TRBJ2-3	TRBV19	NA	TRBD1	TGTGCCAGTAGACAGGGGGATGTCGGGAGAGCCCCAGATACGCAGTATTTT	CASRQGDVGRAPDTQYF
TRBJ1-5	TRBV19	NA	NA	TGTGCCAGTAGTCCGATAACAGGTGGGTCAAATCAGCCCCAGCATTTT	CASSPITGGSNQPQHF
TRBJ2-2	TRBV7-2	NA	NA	TGTGCCAGCAGCCGCCGACTCAAATCGAACACCGGGGAGCTGTTTTTT	CASSRRLKSNTGELFF
TRBJ2-1	TRBV7-3	once	NA	TGTGCCAGCAGCCGCGGGGCATCCTACAATGAGCAGTTCTTC	CASSRGASYNEQFF
TRBJ1-4	TRBV4-2	NA	TRBD1	TGTGCCAGCAGCCAACGCTTAGGGGGCGCGTATTTGGCTGAAAAACTGTTTTTT	CASSQRLGGAYLAEKLFF
TRBJ1-3	TRBV28	NA	NA	TGTGCCAGCAGTTTCCCTACGGGTATCTCTGGAAACACCATATATTTT	CASSFPTGISGNTIYF
TRBJ2-7	TRBV7-9	few	TRBD1	TGTGCCAGCAGCACAGGGGGCCACGAGCAGTACTTC	CASSTGGHEQYF
TRBJ2-1	TRBV5-1	NA	NA	TGCGCCAGCAGCTTGGGGGCAGTTTCCTACAATGAGCAGTTCTTC	CASSLGAVSYNEQFF
TRBJ2-3	TRBV4-3	few	TRBD2	TGCGCCAGCAGCCAACCGGGACTAGTTCGGGATACGCAGTATTTT	CASSQPGLVRDTQYF
TRBJ1-5	TRBV6-1	NA	TRBD1	TGTGCCAGCAGTGAAGCGCTGGCAGGGGGCAAGGGCAATCAGCCCCAGCATTTT	CASSEALAGGKGNQPQHF
TRBJ2-7	TRBV5-1	few	NA	TGCGCCAGCAGCTTGGGACAGAGCTACGAGCAGTACTTC	CASSLGQSYEQYF
TRBJ2-7	TRBV6-1	NA	TRBD1	TGTGCCAGCAGTGAGGCGACAGGGTACTCCTACGAGCAGTACTTC	CASSEATGYSYEQYF
TRBJ1-3	TRBV29-1	NA	NA	TGCGGCATCCTATCGGGGGGACGAGCGGGAAACACCATATATTTT	CGILSGGRAGNTIYF
TRBJ2-2	TRBV5-1	NA	NA	TGCGCCAGCAGCCGAGACATATCAAAGTCCAACACCGGGGAGCTGTTTTTT	CASSRDISKSNTGELFF
TRBJ1-5	TRBV7-2	NA	NA	TGTGCCAGCAGCCTCCGGGACAAAAATCAGCCCCAGCATTTT	CASSLRDKNQPQHF
TRBJ2-7	TRBV18	NA	NA	TGTGCCAGCTCACCCCGCTCTAGCACCTACGAGCAGTACTTC	CASSPRSSTYEQYF
TRBJ1-1	TRBV25-1	NA	TRBD1	TGTGCCAGCAGTGAACTTAGACAGGGCGTCTCTGAAGCTTTCTTT	CASSELRQGVSEAFF
TRBJ1-1	TRBV7-2	NA	TRBD1	TGTGCCAGCAGCACCTGGACAGGGGGGAAATGGACTGAAGCTTTCTTT	CASSTWTGGKWTEAFF
TRBJ2-1	TRBV6-5	NA	TRBD2	TGTGCCAGCAGTAATCCGGGACTAGCGGGGGGCTGGGCGTTCTTC	CASSNPGLAGGWAFF
TRBJ1-1	TRBV4-3	few	NA	TGCGCCAGCAGCCAACTAAGCGTGAACACTGAAGCTTTCTTT	CASSQLSVNTEAFF
TRBJ1-2	TRBV6-6	once	NA	TGTGCCAGCAGTTACGAGGGTTCCTATGGCTACACCTTC	CASSYEGSYGYTF
TRBJ1-5	TRBV5-6	few	NA	TGTGCCAGCACCTCCAGACACCGCAATCAGCCCCAGCATTTT	CASTSRHRNQPQHF
TRBJ1-5	TRBV4-3	few	TRBD1	TGCGCCAGCAGCGTAGGCAGGGGGCCTCCCCAGCCCCAGCATTTT	CASSVGRGPPQPQHF
TRBJ1-1	TRBV2	NA	TRBD1	TGTGCCAGAAGGACAGGGTGGGTTACTGAAGCTTTCTTT	CARRTGWVTEAFF
TRBJ2-7	TRBV5-1	NA	NA	TGCGCCAGCAGAAGTCTGGACAGCTCCTACGAGCAGTACTTC	CASRSLDSSYEQYF
TRBJ2-1	TRBV5-1	few	TRBD2	TGCGCCAGCAGCTGGGGACTAGCGGGGGATGAGCAGTTCTTC	CASSWGLAGDEQFF
TRBJ2-6	TRBV5-1	NA	NA	TGCGCCAGCAGCTTGAGCCCCCCCGAGGGTTCTGGGGCCAACGTCCTGACTTTC	CASSLSPPEGSGANVLTF
TRBJ2-2	TRBV10-3	NA	TRBD2	TGTGCCATCGGGACAGGGAGTCTAGCGGGAGGTTTACCGGGGGAGCTGTTTTTT	CAIGTGSLAGGLPGELFF
TRBJ2-1	TRBV6-1	NA	TRBD2	TGTGCCAGCAGTGAAGCCCTTACTAGCGTGTACGAGCAGTTCTTC	CASSEALTSVYEQFF
TRBJ2-3	TRBV5-4	NA	NA	TGTGCCAGCAGCTTGGGTGGTAGCAGCACAGATACGCAGTATTTT	CASSLGGSSTDTQYF
TRBJ1-1	TRBV6-5	once	NA	TGTGCCAGCAGTTATGGCAGACAGAACACTGAAGCTTTCTTT	CASSYGRQNTEAFF
TRBJ2-3	TRBV2	NA	NA	TGTGCCAGCAGTGAAGCCGCAGGGCTTTATCTTAATACGCAGTATTTT	CASSEAAGLYLNTQYF
TRBJ1-2	TRBV9	NA	TRBD1	TGTGCCAGCAGTTTTTTCCAGCGGGGACAGGGAGGCTACACCTTC	CASSFFQRGQGGYTF
TRBJ2-5	TRBV6-1	NA	TRBD2	TGTGCCAGCAGCCCCTTTGGGGGGGTTGTGGAGACCCAGTACTTC	CASSPFGGVVETQYF
TRBJ2-7	TRBV7-9	NA	NA	TGTGCCAGCAGCCGCACGTCCGGGTCCAGAGGCGAGCAGTACTTC	CASSRTSGSRGEQYF
TRBJ2-5	TRBV5-4	NA	TRBD2	TGTGCCAGCAGCTTGTGGGTTCGGCGGGAGGGATGGGAAGAGACCCAGTACTTC	CASSLWVRREGWEETQYF
TRBJ2-1	TRBV27	NA	TRBD2	TGTGCCAGCAGTTTAAGGCTAGCGGGGATGTATGAGCAGTTCTTC	CASSLRLAGMYEQFF
TRBJ2-1	TRBV7-6	NA	TRBD2	TGTGCCAGCAGCCCCCGGGGGGGGCGCTATGAGCAGTTCTTC	CASSPRGGRYEQFF
TRBJ2-7	TRBV5-6	NA	TRBD2	TGTGCCAGCAGCTTGCGGACTAGCGGGGGGCCTATATCCTACGAGCAGTACTTC	CASSLRTSGGPISYEQYF
TRBJ2-3	TRBV4-3	NA	NA	TGCGCCAGCAGCCAAGAGAAGGGGCTGGTATCGTATTTT	CASSQEKGLVSYF